These 30 T cell receptor beta chains were all obtained from the same sample, sequenced in a study of shared clonotypes between healthy human individuals. Measured with immunoSEQ multiplex PCR; TCRdb has only the in-frame clones, and not every one. The sample records about 680,000 clones, about 92% being singletons. Naive-designated CD8 cells lacked CD45RO, were positively enriched for CCR7, and omitted terminally differentiated effector memory CD45RA+ cells. Sequences were obtained from naive CD8+ T cells sorted from blood. Every receptor here comes from a young man in good health.

The chain has TRBV9 and TRBJ1-2; 9 bases fit TRBD1. CDR1 and CDR2 from the germline V gene are SGDLS and YYNGEE. This CDR3 comprises 17 residues. After removal of 4 bases from V and 7 bases from J, the junction contained 17 bases not matched to a gene. CDR3 region: CASSLIGDRVDTGGYTF. CDR3 in DNA: TGTGCCAGCAGCTTGATAGGGGACAGGGTGGATACGGGTGGCTACACCTTC.

This chain links TRBV15 with TRBJ2-2; the match to TRBD1 covers 7 bases. The V and J ends lost 11 bases and 4 bases, in that order; junction bases with no gene match: 22. This CDR3 is built from 18 residues. Germline V gene data show CDR1 as LNHNV and CDR2 as YYDKDF (reference sequence). The CDR3 here is CASAASGEQGLPTGELFF. DNA for the CDR3: TGTGCCTCAGCCGCCTCTGGGGAACAGGGGCTCCCCACCGGGGAGCTGTTTTTT.

This sequence joins TRBV28 and TRBJ1-1, with 9 bases matching TRBD1. CDR1 is MDHEN, CDR2 SYDVKM, per germline. The V segment lost 5 bases and the J segment 1 base; nucleotides outside the gene matches: 5. The CDR3 has 15 residues. This CDR3 reads CASSPGTGPNTEAFF. Here the CDR3 DNA reads TGTGCCAGCAGTCCCGGGACAGGGCCGAACACTGAAGCTTTCTTT.

The gene calls are TRBV18 and TRBJ2-7; D gene uncertain. CDR1 is KGHSH and CDR2 is LQKENI in the germline V gene. Trimming stripped 3 bases from V and 5 bases from J, with 20 bases between. The CDR3 spans 16 residues. The CDR3 nucleotides read TGTGCCAGCTCACCCACCCGGTTCCATATGGGTGACGAGCAGTACTTC. Its translation: CASSPTRFHMGDEQYF.

V is TRBV4-2 and J is TRBJ2-1; 7 bases line up with TRBD2. The CDR3 extends over 13 amino acids. With 5 bases clipped from V and 8 bases from J, the junction kept 6 bases outside the gene matches. Germline V lookup: CDR1 LGHNA, CDR2 YNFKEQ. The CDR3 DNA sequence: TGTGCCAGCAGCGCACGGACTAGTCATGAGCAGTTCTTC. This gives the protein CASSARTSHEQFF.

CDR3 bases: TGTGCCAGCAGTTACGAGGCGTGGGAAGGGGAGACCCAGTACTTC. Protein product: CASSYEAWEGETQYF. The V and J genes are TRBV6-6 and TRBJ2-5; D remains ambiguous. CDR1 and CDR2 from the germline V gene are MNHNY and SVGAGI (reference sequence). Trimming removed 2 bases from V and 5 bases from J, with 15 bases in between. The CDR3 loop spans 15 amino acids.

The rearrangement uses TRBV6-6 and TRBJ2-3, with D tentatively TRBD2 (6 bases). Germline CDR1 and CDR2: MNHNY and SVGAGI (reference sequence). V was trimmed by 2 bases and J by 7 bases, leaving 16 bases between them. CDR3 length equals 15 residues. The CDR3 DNA is TGTGCCAGCAGTTACCCGACGGAGGGAGTAAATACGCAGTATTTT. Translated, it gives CASSYPTEGVNTQYF.

The chain employs TRBV2 and TRBJ1-1; unclear D gene. Trimming removed 7 bases from V and 2 bases from J, with 8 bases in between. The V gene's germline CDR1 is SNHLY and CDR2 FYNNEI. This CDR3 contains 12 residues. CDR3 DNA: TGTGCCAGCACCCCAGGCAACACTGAAGCTTTCTTT. Translated: CASTPGNTEAFF.

In its sample, this clone was seen a few times. The chain carries TRBV15 and TRBJ2-3; weak D call: TRBD2 (5 bases). Looked up from germline, CDR1 is LNHNV and CDR2 is YYDKDF (reference sequence). This CDR3 contains 14 residues. Trimming cost V 3 bases and J 2 bases, with 9 bases left between them. The CDR3, as DNA: TGTGCCACCAGCAGTGAGGGTGACACAGATACGCAGTATTTT. Residues: CATSSEGDTDTQYF. Full variable domain (remainder filled in from reference TRBV15 and TRBJ2-3): DAMVIQNPRYQVTQFGKPVTLSCSQTLNHNVMYWYQQKSSQAPKLLFHYYDKDFNNEADTPDNFQSRRPNTSFCFLDIRSPGLGDTAMYLCATSSEGDTDTQYFGPGTRLTVL.

The chain uses TRBV11-3 and TRBJ2-6; D is tentatively TRBD1 or TRBD2 (5 bases each). Trimming pared 4 bases from V and 0 bases from J, leaving 10 bases between. The germline V gene encodes CDR1 SGHNT and CDR2 YENEEA. This CDR3 spans 16 amino acids. The CDR3 spells CASSSGTNSGANVLTF. The CDR3 nucleotides are TGTGCCAGCAGCTCCGGGACCAACTCTGGGGCCAACGTCCTGACTTTC.

This sequence joins TRBV7-9 and TRBJ1-2; the match to TRBD1 covers 8 bases. CDR1 is SEHNR, CDR2 FQNEAQ, per germline (reference sequence). This CDR3 is built from 18 residues. Germline trimming cut 5 bases from V and 5 bases from J; bases unmatched to any gene: 19. As DNA, the CDR3 is TGTGCCAGCAGCCCAATAACCCTTCAATCGACAGGGGAATATGGCTACACCTTC. It translates to CASSPITLQSTGEYGYTF.

The genes are TRBV10-3 and TRBJ2-2; 8 nucleotides line up with TRBD2. CDR1 is ENHRY, CDR2 SYGVKD, per germline. J was trimmed by 6 bases and V by 3 bases; bases with no gene match: 12. CDR3 length equals 17 residues. CDR3 amino acids: CAISESVSGSLSGELFF. The CDR3 bases are TGTGCCATCAGTGAATCTGTGAGCGGGAGTTTATCCGGGGAGCTGTTTTTT.

This sequence joins TRBV2 and TRBJ1-5; 9 bases map to TRBD1. Trimming removed 3 bases from V and 5 bases from J; junction bases left unmatched: 11. CDR1 and CDR2 (germline): SNHLY, FYNNEI. The CDR3 extends over 17 amino acids. CDR3 DNA: TGTGCCAGCAGTGACCCCTGGGACAGGGTGGAAGATCAGCCCCAGCATTTT. It encodes CASSDPWDRVEDQPQHF.

The chain combines TRBV7-2 with TRBJ2-7, with TRBD2 matching 8 bases. Germline assignment: CDR1 SGHTA and CDR2 FQGNSA. Trimming took 4 bases from V and 2 from J; bases not matched to a gene: 4. This CDR3 is built from 14 residues. The CDR3 protein is CASSWPGLAYEQYF. The CDR3 nucleotides read TGTGCCAGCAGCTGGCCGGGACTAGCCTACGAGCAGTACTTC.

The rearrangement uses TRBV7-9 and TRBJ1-2; no definite D call. Per the germline V gene, CDR1 is SEHNR and CDR2 is FQNEAQ (reference sequence). The V gene lost 4 bases and the J gene lost 0 bases, with 15 bases spanning the gap. The CDR3 consists of 16 residues. The DNA for the CDR3 is TGTGCCAGCAGCTCAGCAGGTGTTAAGACTAACTATGGCTACACCTTC. Its protein product is CASSSAGVKTNYGYTF.

CDR3 DNA sequence: TGCAGCGTTGAGGGGACAGGGGGCGGGGTCGAGCAGTACTTC. It translates to CSVEGTGGGVEQYF. The chain couples TRBV29-1 to TRBJ2-7, with 12 bases fitting TRBD1. The CDR3 covers 14 residues. V lost 3 bases to trimming and J lost 6 bases; unmatched junction nucleotides: 6. Germline CDR1 reads SQVTM; CDR2 reads ANQGSEA.

This clone was found once. The chain couples TRBV6-6 to TRBJ2-3; D tentatively reads TRBD1 or TRBD2 (6 bases each). Trimming left V 7 bases short and J 0 bases short, with 11 bases between. Per germline, CDR1 MNHNY and CDR2 SVGAGI (reference sequence). This CDR3 is 14 amino acids long. CDR3 protein: CASIGGPSTDTQYF. The CDR3 bases are TGTGCCAGCATCGGGGGCCCCAGCACAGATACGCAGTATTTT.

V gene TRBV29-1 combines with J gene TRBJ2-7, with D possibly matching TRBD1 (6 bases). In germline, CDR1 is SQVTM, CDR2 ANQGSEA. The CDR3 covers 14 residues. V was clipped by 6 bases and J by 5 bases, with 20 bases between them. The CDR3 DNA reads as TGCAGCGTCCAAGGTTATGGGACAAAGGACGAGCAGTACTTC. Translated, it gives CSVQGYGTKDEQYF.

The chain is built from TRBV5-4 and TRBJ2-7; D possibly corresponds to TRBD1 (6 bases). The germline V gene encodes CDR1 SGHNT and CDR2 YYREEE (reference sequence). The CDR3 contains 14 residues. Trimming left V 1 base short and J 3 bases short, with 11 bases between. The DNA of the CDR3 is TGTGCCAGCAGCTTGAGGAACAGGGACTACGAGCAGTACTTC. This gives the protein CASSLRNRDYEQYF.

As to this clone: At the DNA level, this CDR3 is encoded by other sequences in the same sample as well. The chain is built from TRBV6-6 and TRBJ1-1, with no clear D. The CDR3 loop spans 13 amino acids. In germline, CDR1 is MNHNY, CDR2 SVGAGI (reference sequence). V dropped 0 bases and J dropped 1 base, with 3 bases sitting between them. This CDR3 reads CASSYSENTEAFF. Here the CDR3 DNA reads TGTGCCAGCAGTTACTCGGAGAACACTGAAGCTTTCTTT.

The chain links TRBV19 to TRBJ2-1; possibly TRBD2 for D (6 bases). Germline assignment: CDR1 LNHDA and CDR2 SQIVND (reference sequence). The CDR3 spans 14 residues. The V end lost 4 bases, the J end lost 3 bases, and 10 bases lay between the germline ends. The CDR3 DNA reads as TGTGCCAGTAGTAATTCCGGGGGCTACAATGAGCAGTTCTTC. Translating gives CASSNSGGYNEQFF.

This chain links TRBV11-2 with TRBJ1-1; D is unclear. Germline CDR1 is SGHAT and CDR2 is FQNNGV. Trimming took off 6 bases at V and 0 bases at J, with 14 bases between the two ends. This CDR3 contains 15 residues. CDR3 coding DNA: TGTGCCAGCAGGGGTGGAGGTGGCGTGAACACTGAAGCTTTCTTT. Translation: CASRGGGGVNTEAFF. Supplemented by reference TRBV11-2 and TRBJ1-1, the full variable domain reads EAGVAQSPRYKIIEKRQSVAFWCNPISGHATLYWYQQILGQGPKLLIQFQNNGVVDDSQLPKDRFSAERLKGVDSTLKIQPAKLEDSAVYLCASRGGGGVNTEAFFGQGTRLTVV.

This clone was counted a single time. The chain employs TRBV7-9 and TRBJ2-7; the match to TRBD1 covers 8 bases. V lost 5 bases to trimming and J lost 4 bases; unmatched junction nucleotides: 22. The germline V gene has CDR1 SEHNR and CDR2 FQNEAQ (reference sequence). CDR3 length equals 19 residues. The CDR3 coding sequence is TGTGCCAGCAGCCGTCAGGGCCCAGGGGGCGAATGGGCCTCGTACGAGCAGTACTTC. Encoded protein: CASSRQGPGGEWASYEQYF.

The chain has TRBV6-6 and TRBJ1-5; 9 bases are shared with TRBD1. The CDR3 contains 15 residues. Trimming at V came to 2 bases and at J to 5 bases, leaving 4 bases not matched to a gene. The germline V gene encodes CDR1 MNHNY and CDR2 SVGAGI (reference sequence). CDR3 protein: CASSYTRQGDQPQHF. In DNA, the CDR3 is TGTGCCAGCAGTTACACTCGACAGGGGGATCAGCCCCAGCATTTT.

The chain couples TRBV2 to TRBJ2-1, with 9 bases matching TRBD2. The V and J ends lost 8 bases and 8 bases, in that order; junction bases with no gene match: 7. Germline V gene sequence: CDR1 SNHLY, CDR2 FYNNEI. There are 13 residues in the CDR3. The CDR3 nucleotides are TGTGCCAGCGTTGGCGGGAGGGTGGATGAGCAGTTCTTC. Encoded protein: CASVGGRVDEQFF.

V usage is TRBV6-6 and J usage is TRBJ1-1; D is undetermined. Trimming removed 7 bases from V and 5 bases from J, with 11 bases in between. The CDR3 contains 12 residues. Germline V gene sequence: CDR1 MNHNY, CDR2 SVGAGI (reference sequence). CDR3 DNA: TGTGCCAGCATCTGGGGATGGACTGAAGCTTTCTTT. It yields the protein CASIWGWTEAFF.

The genes are TRBV27 and TRBJ2-7; D possibly corresponds to TRBD2 (6 bases). V lost 3 bases and J lost 0, with 12 bases in between. Germline V gene lookup returns CDR1 MNHEY and CDR2 SMNVEV (reference sequence). There are 15 residues in the CDR3. The chain's CDR3 is CASSFSRGGSYEQYF. In DNA, the CDR3 is TGTGCCAGCAGTTTCTCGCGGGGAGGCTCCTACGAGCAGTACTTC.

This clone was seen a single time. This chain links TRBV27 with TRBJ2-7, with 11 bases lining up with TRBD1. With V trimmed by 5 bases and J by 2 bases, 11 bases remained unmatched. Germline assignment: CDR1 MNHEY and CDR2 SMNVEV (reference sequence). This CDR3 spans 17 amino acids. DNA for the CDR3: TGTGCCAGCAGTACCATCATCTGGGGACAGGGGGCCTACGAGCAGTACTTC. Amino acids: CASSTIIWGQGAYEQYF.

The rearrangement links TRBV2 to TRBJ2-7; TRBD2 aligns across 8 bases. Losses at the gene ends were 4 bases for V and 2 bases for J; bases not matched to a gene: 4. Looked up from germline, CDR1 is SNHLY and CDR2 is FYNNEI. This CDR3 spans 14 amino acids. CDR3 coding DNA: TGTGCCAGCAGTGCGGGACTAGGGGCCTACGAGCAGTACTTC. It codes for CASSAGLGAYEQYF.

V and J are TRBV5-8 and TRBJ2-7, with D perhaps matching TRBD1 or TRBD2 (6 bases each). Germline V gives CDR1 SGHTS, CDR2 YDEGEE. V dropped 7 bases and J dropped 2 bases, with 16 bases sitting between them. CDR3 length equals 14 residues. The CDR3 sequence: CASGLMGQTYEQYF. DNA for the CDR3: TGTGCCAGCGGACTAATGGGACAAACCTACGAGCAGTACTTC.